These T cell receptor beta chains were read from a single sample in a study of type 1 regulatory T cells. Via MiXCR, TCRdb re-called the reads, giving one row per CDR3 protein. The sample holds 88,000 or so distinct CDR3 sequences, 25% to 40% seen once. The specimen sequenced was CD4+ T cells, either the whole sample or a sorted fraction (not recorded which). The source is a human donor in good health. Each CDR3 is given with its conserved first and last residue. A D gene is named only where the DNA matches it firmly. Expanded clones are given a class, and other clones once, few, many or no size at all.

j_call v_call clone_size d_call cdr3_aa cdr3_nt
TRBJ2-2 TRBV7-2 . . CASNFQGGNTGELFF TGTGCCAGCAACTTCCAGGGAGGGAACACCGGGGAGCTGTTTTTT
TRBJ2-5 TRBV9 few . CASSARGRGETQYF TGTGCCAGCAGCGCAAGAGGCCGAGGGGAGACCCAGTACTTC
TRBJ2-1 TRBV27 few TRBD2 CASVPRGRTYNEQFF TGTGCCAGCGTCCCGCGCGGGAGGACGTACAATGAGCAGTTCTTC
TRBJ2-2 TRBV5-1 . . CASSLAGGGRATGELFF TGCGCCAGCAGCTTGGCCGGTGGAGGGCGCGCCACCGGGGAGCTGTTTTTT
TRBJ2-1 TRBV6-1 few . CASSEWSGLWFF TGTGCCAGCAGTGAATGGTCGGGGTTGTGGTTCTTC
TRBJ2-3 TRBV7-2 . TRBD2 CASSLIRLAGRTDTQYF TGTGCCAGCAGCTTAATCAGGCTAGCGGGTCGCACAGATACGCAGTATTTT
TRBJ2-2 TRBV7-3 . TRBD2 CASSLAGGKTGELFF TGTGCCAGCAGCTTAGCGGGAGGGAAAACCGGGGAGCTGTTTTTT
TRBJ2-6 TRBV7-3 . . CVSSEQGGAGANVLTF TGTGTCAGCAGCGAGCAGGGAGGCGCTGGGGCCAACGTCCTGACTTTC
TRBJ2-1 TRBV18 . TRBD2 CASSPTGTSLTNEQFF TGTGCCAGCTCACCAACCGGGACTAGCCTAACTAATGAGCAGTTCTTC
TRBJ2-7 TRBV6-2/TRBV6-3 few TRBD1 CATHGQGYEQYF TGTGCCACACACGGACAGGGCTACGAGCAGTACTTC
TRBJ2-5 TRBV29-1 few . CSVAVETQYF TGCAGCGTGGCTGTAGAGACCCAGTACTTC
TRBJ2-7 TRBV18 . TRBD2 CASSPWTSGSGEQYF TGTGCCAGCTCACCGTGGACTAGCGGGAGTGGTGAGCAGTACTTC
TRBJ2-7 TRBV13 many TRBD2 CASAASGSEQYF TGTGCCAGCGCCGCTAGCGGGAGTGAGCAGTACTTC
TRBJ2-4 TRBV5-1 . . CASSPTEYTKNIQYF TGCGCCAGCAGCCCAACCGAGTATACCAAAAACATTCAGTACTTC
TRBJ2-1 TRBV7-3 . TRBD1 CASSLTADRDNEQFF TGTGCCAGCAGCTTAACCGCGGACAGGGACAATGAGCAGTTCTTC
TRBJ2-3 TRBV24-1 few . CATSDLNADTQYF TGTGCCACCAGTGATTTGAATGCGGATACGCAGTATTTT
TRBJ2-7 TRBV20-1 . . CSARGGTSWVNEQYF TGCAGTGCTAGAGGAGGGACTTCCTGGGTAAATGAGCAGTACTTC
TRBJ1-1 TRBV29-1 . . CSVDSDSEAFF TGCAGCGTTGATAGCGACAGTGAAGCTTTCTTT
TRBJ2-7 TRBV2 . . CASSDPTGTKNEQYF TGTGCCAGCAGTGATCCAACCGGGACGAAAAACGAGCAGTACTTC
TRBJ1-1 TRBV3-1 few TRBD1 CASSHPGGEAEAFF TGTGCCAGCAGCCATCCAGGGGGAGAGGCTGAAGCTTTCTTT
TRBJ2-3 TRBV30 . TRBD1 CAWDRGDTDTQYF TGTGCCTGGGACAGGGGGGACACAGATACGCAGTATTTT
TRBJ2-7 TRBV20-1 . . CSARSTGGFLYEQYF TGCAGTGCTAGATCGACAGGCGGGTTCCTCTACGAGCAGTACTTC
TRBJ1-5 TRBV29-1 . . CSVGGTNSNQPQHF TGCAGCGTTGGGGGTACAAATAGCAATCAGCCCCAGCATTTT
TRBJ1-4 TRBV4-1 few . CASSQGAGVREKLFF TGCGCCAGCAGCCAAGGCGCCGGGGTTCGTGAAAAACTGTTTTTT
TRBJ2-7 TRBV9 . . CASSPGPEIVYEQYF TGTGCCAGCAGCCCGGGACCCGAAATCGTTTACGAGCAGTACTTC
TRBJ2-5 TRBV29-1 . . CSVDFLETQYF TGCAGCGTTGATTTTCTGGAGACCCAGTACTTC
TRBJ2-7 TRBV29-1 . TRBD2 CSTRTSGYEQYF TGCAGCACAAGGACTAGCGGCTACGAGCAGTACTTC
TRBJ2-5 TRBV6-1 . . CASTLNQDTQETQYF TGTGCCAGCACCCTGAACCAGGACACCCAAGAGACCCAGTACTTC